The present entry profiles one TCR beta chain with its context. Some clones are missing from TCRdb's copy, which holds only in-frame ones; the method was immunoSEQ multiplex PCR. The sample consists of approximately 170,000 clones, approximately 86% of them appearing once. This CDR3 is built from 15 residues. V dropped 6 bases and J dropped 0 bases, with 9 bases sitting between them. The germline gives CDR1 MNHEY, CDR2 SVGAGI. The data stem from a study of T cell responses to AZD1222 COVID-19 vaccine. The chain uses TRBV6-5 and TRBJ1-6, with unresolved D. This TCR was sampled from an adult who received the AZD1222 COVID-19 vaccine. Sequencing was performed on peripheral blood, taken 28 days after the second AZD1222 dose. This CDR3 reads CASRRRSSYNSPLHF. The DNA for the CDR3 is TGTGCCAGCAGGCGACGGAGCTCCTATAATTCACCCCTCCACTTT.